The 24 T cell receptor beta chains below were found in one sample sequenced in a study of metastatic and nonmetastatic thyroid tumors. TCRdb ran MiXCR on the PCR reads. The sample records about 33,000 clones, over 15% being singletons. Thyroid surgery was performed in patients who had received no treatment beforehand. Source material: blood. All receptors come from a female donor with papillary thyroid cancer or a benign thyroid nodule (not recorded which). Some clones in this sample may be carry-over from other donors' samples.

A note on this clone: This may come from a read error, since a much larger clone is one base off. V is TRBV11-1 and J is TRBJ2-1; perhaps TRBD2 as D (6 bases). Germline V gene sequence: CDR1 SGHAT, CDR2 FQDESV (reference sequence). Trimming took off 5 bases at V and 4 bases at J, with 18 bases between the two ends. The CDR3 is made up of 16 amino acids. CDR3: CASSLPTSRGYNEQFF. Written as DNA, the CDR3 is TGTGCCAGCAGCCTACCGACTAGTCGGGGGTACAATGAGCAGTTCTTC.

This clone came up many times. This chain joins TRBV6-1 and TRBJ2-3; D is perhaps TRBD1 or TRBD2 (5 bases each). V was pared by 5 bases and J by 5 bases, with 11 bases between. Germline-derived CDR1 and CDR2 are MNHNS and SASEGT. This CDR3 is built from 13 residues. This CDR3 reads CASSSGRGDTQYF. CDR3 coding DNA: TGTGCCAGCAGTAGCGGTAGGGGAGATACGCAGTATTTT.

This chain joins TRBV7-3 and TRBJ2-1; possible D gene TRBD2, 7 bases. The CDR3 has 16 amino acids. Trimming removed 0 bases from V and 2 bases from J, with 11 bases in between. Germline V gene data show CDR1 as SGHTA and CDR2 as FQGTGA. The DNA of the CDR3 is TGTGCCAGCAGCTTAACTGGGGGGGCCACCTACAATGAGCAGTTCTTC. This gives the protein CASSLTGGATYNEQFF.

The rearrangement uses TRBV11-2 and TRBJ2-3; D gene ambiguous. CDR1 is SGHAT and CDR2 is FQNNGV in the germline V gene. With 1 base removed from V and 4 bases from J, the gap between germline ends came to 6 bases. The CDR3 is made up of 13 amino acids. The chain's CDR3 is CASSLASPDTQYF. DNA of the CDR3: TGTGCCAGCAGCTTAGCGTCCCCAGATACGCAGTATTTT.

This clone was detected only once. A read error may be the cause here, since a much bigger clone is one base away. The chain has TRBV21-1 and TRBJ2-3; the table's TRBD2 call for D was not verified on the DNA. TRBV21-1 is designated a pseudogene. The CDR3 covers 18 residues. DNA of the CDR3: TGTGCCATTAGCTCGGGGGGGAACTGGCCATCTAGCACAGATACGCAGTATTTT. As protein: CAISSGGNWPSSTDTQYF.

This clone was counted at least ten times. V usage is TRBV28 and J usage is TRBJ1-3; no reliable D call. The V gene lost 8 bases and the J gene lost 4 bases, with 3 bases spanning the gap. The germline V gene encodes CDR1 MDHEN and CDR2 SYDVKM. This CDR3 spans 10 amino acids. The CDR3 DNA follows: TGTGCCAGCGTCGGAAACACCATATATTTT. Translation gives CASVGNTIYF.

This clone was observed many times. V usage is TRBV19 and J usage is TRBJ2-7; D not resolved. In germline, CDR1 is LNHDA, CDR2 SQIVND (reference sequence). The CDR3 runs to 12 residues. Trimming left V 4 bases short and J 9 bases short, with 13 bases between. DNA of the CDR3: TGTGCCAGTAGTAATGGGTTCGACGGGCAGTACTTC. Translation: CASSNGFDGQYF. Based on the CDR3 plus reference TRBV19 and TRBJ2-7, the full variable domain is DGGITQSPKYLFRKEGQNVTLSCEQNLNHDAMYWYRQDPGQGLRLIYYSQIVNDFQKGDIAEGYSVSREKKESFPLTVTSAQKNPTAFYLCASSNGFDGQYFGPGTRLTVT.

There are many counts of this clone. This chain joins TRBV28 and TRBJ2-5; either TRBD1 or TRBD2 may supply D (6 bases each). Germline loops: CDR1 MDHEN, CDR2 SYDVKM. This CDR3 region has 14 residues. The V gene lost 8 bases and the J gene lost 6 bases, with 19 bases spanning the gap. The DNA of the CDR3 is TGTGCCAGCGGGGTGGGACTTGGGGGCCAGACCCAGTACTTC. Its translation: CASGVGLGGQTQYF.

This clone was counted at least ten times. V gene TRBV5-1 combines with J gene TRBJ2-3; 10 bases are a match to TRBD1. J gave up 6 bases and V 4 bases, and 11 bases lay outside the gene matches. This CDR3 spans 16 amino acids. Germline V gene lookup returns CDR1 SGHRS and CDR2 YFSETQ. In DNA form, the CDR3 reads TGCGCCAGCAGCCGCCTCCCGACAGGGGGCATCGATACGCAGTATTTT. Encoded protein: CASSRLPTGGIDTQYF.

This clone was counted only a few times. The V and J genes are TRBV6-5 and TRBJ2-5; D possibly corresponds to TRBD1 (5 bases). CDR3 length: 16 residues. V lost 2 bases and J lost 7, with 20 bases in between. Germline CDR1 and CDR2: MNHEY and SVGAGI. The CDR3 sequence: CASSYPPRQIYGTQYF. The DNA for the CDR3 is TGTGCCAGCAGTTACCCCCCGAGACAGATTTACGGGACCCAGTACTTC.

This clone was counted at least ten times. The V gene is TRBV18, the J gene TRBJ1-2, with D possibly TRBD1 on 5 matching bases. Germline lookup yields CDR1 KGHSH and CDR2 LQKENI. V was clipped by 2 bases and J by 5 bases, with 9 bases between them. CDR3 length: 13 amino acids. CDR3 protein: CASSPGTEYGYTF. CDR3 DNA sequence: TGTGCCAGCTCACCAGGGACGGAATATGGCTACACCTTC.

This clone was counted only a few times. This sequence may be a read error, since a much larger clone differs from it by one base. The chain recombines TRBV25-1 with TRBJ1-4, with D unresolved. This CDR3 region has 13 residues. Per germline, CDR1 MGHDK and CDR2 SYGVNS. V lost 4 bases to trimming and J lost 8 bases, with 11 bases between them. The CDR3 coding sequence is TGTGCCAGCAGTGCGGGGTTAGACGAAAAACTGTTTTTT. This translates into CASSAGLDEKLFF.

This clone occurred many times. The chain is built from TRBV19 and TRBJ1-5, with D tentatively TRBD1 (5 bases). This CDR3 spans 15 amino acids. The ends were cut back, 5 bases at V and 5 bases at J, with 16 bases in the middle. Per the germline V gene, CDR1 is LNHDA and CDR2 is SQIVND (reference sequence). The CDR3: CASSPPGRVDQPQHF. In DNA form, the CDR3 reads TGTGCCAGTAGTCCCCCCGGCAGGGTGGATCAGCCCCAGCATTTT.

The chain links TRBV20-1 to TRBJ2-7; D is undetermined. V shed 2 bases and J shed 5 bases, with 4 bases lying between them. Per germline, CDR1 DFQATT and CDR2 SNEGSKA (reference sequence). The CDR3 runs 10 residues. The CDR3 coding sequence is TGCAGTGCTAGATCACACGAGCAGTACTTC. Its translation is CSARSHEQYF.

CDR3 protein: CASSTGLEGPQHF. The CDR3 DNA is TGTGCCAGCTCAACTGGACTTGAAGGGCCCCAGCATTTT. V gene TRBV18 combines with J gene TRBJ1-5; D remains ambiguous. The CDR3 spans 13 residues. Trimming stripped 5 bases from V and 9 bases from J, with 14 bases between. From germline, CDR1 is KGHSH and CDR2 LQKENI.

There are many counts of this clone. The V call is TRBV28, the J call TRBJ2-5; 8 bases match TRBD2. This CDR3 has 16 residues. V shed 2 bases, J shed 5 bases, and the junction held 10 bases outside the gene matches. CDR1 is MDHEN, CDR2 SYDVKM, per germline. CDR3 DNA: TGTGCCAGCAGTTTAACCGGGGGGGGGATCGGGGAGACCCAGTACTTC. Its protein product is CASSLTGGGIGETQYF. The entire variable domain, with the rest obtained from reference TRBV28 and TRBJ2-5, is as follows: DVKVTQSSRYLVKRTGEKVFLECVQDMDHENMFWYRQDPGLGLRLIYFSYDVKMKEKGDIPEGYSVSREKKERFSLILESASTNQTSMYLCASSLTGGGIGETQYFGPGTRLLVL.

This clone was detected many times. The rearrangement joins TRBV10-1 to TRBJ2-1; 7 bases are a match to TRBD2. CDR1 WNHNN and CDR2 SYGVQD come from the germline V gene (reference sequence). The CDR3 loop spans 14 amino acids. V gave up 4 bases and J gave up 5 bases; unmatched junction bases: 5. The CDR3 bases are TGCGCCAGCAGTGCCGGGGGGACCCACAATGAGCAGTTCTTC. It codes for CASSAGGTHNEQFF.

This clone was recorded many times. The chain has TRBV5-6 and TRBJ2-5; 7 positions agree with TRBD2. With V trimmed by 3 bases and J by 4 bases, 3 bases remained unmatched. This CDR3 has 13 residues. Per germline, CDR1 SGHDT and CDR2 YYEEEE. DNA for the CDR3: TGTGCCAGCAGCTGGGGAGGGCGAGAGACCCAGTACTTC. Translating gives CASSWGGRETQYF.

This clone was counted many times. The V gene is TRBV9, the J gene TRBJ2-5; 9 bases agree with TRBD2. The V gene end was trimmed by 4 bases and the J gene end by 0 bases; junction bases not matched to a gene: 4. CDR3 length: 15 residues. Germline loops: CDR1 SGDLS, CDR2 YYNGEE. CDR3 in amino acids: CASSPSGGYQETQYF. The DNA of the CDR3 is TGTGCCAGCAGCCCGAGCGGGGGGTACCAAGAGACCCAGTACTTC.

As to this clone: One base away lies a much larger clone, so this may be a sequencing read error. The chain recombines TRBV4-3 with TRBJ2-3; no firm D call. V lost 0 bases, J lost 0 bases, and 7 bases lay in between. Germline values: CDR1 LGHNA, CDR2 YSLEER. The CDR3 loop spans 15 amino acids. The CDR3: CASSQDSSSTDTQYF. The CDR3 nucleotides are TGCGCCAGCAGCCAAGACAGTTCTAGCACAGATACGCAGTATTTT.

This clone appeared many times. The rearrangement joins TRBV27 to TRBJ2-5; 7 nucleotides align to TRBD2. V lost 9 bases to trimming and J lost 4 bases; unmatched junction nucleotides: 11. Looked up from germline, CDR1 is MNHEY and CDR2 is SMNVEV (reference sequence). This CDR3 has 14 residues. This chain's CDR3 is CASVKAGRSETQYF. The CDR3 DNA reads TGTGCCAGTGTCAAAGCGGGGAGGTCAGAGACCCAGTACTTC.

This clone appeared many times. CDR3 protein: CSARAGNYGYTF. CDR3 bases: TGCAGCGCTCGGGCGGGCAACTATGGCTACACCTTC. The chain joins TRBV29-1 to TRBJ1-2; D is uncertain. With 7 bases removed from V and 2 bases from J, the gap between germline ends came to 11 bases. This CDR3 has 12 amino acids. CDR1 is SQVTM and CDR2 is ANQGSEA in the germline V gene.

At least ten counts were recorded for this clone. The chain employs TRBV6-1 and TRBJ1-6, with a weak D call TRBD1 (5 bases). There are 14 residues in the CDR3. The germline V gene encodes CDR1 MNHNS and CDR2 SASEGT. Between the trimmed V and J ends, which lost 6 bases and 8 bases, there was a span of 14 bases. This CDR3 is CASSRRGLDSPLHF. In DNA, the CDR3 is TGTGCCAGCAGCCGACGGGGGTTGGATTCACCCCTCCACTTT.

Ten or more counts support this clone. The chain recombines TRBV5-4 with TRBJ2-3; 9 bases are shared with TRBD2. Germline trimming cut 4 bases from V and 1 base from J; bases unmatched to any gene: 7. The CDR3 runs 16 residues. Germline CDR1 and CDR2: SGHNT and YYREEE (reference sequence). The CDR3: CASSTLSGRGTDTQYF. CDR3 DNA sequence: TGTGCCAGCAGCACTCTTAGCGGGAGAGGCACAGATACGCAGTATTTT.